These 2 T cell receptor beta chains originate from one sample sequenced in a study of regulatory T cells in long-lasting Graves disease. Noted time point: newly diagnosed GD, antithyroid drugs for less than 3 months. Extracted PBMC RNA gave rise to the TCR library. iRepertoire HTBI primers and Arm-PCR of CDR3 regions built TCR beta libraries. MiXCR, run by TCRdb on the multiplex PCR reads, gives a single entry per CDR3 protein. The repertoire holds 200,000 to 250,000 distinct CDR3 sequences, with roughly 19% as singletons. In addition, the sample was reused for a study of T cells in Graves' hyperthyroidism and ophthalmopathy.

The sample was peripheral blood mononuclear cells (PBMCs), taken at new diagnosis, from a patient treated with antithyroid drugs. Receptor source: a young woman with Graves disease.

As regards this clonotype: A read error may be the cause here, since a much bigger clone is one base away. The V gene is TRBV6-1, the J gene TRBJ1-2; maybe TRBD1 (6 bases). The CDR3 sequence is 16 residues long. V dropped 5 bases and J dropped 9 bases, with 25 bases sitting between them. Germline V lookup: CDR1 MNHNS, CDR2 SASEGT. The CDR3: CASSPNEVGGQASYTF. The CDR3 DNA reads as TGTGCCAGCAGTCCCAACGAGGTGGGGGGGCAGGCAAGCTACACCTTC.

The sample holds many counts of this clonotype. The chain couples TRBV4-1 to TRBJ2-1, with 7 bases that match TRBD2. The CDR3 length is 15 residues. J gave up 7 bases and V 6 bases, and 12 bases lay outside the gene matches. The germline V gene has CDR1 MGHRA and CDR2 YSYEKL. The chain's CDR3 is CASSPTGGVGNEQFF. The CDR3 region has the DNA TGCGCCAGCAGTCCTACGGGGGGAGTGGGGAATGAGCAGTTCTTC.